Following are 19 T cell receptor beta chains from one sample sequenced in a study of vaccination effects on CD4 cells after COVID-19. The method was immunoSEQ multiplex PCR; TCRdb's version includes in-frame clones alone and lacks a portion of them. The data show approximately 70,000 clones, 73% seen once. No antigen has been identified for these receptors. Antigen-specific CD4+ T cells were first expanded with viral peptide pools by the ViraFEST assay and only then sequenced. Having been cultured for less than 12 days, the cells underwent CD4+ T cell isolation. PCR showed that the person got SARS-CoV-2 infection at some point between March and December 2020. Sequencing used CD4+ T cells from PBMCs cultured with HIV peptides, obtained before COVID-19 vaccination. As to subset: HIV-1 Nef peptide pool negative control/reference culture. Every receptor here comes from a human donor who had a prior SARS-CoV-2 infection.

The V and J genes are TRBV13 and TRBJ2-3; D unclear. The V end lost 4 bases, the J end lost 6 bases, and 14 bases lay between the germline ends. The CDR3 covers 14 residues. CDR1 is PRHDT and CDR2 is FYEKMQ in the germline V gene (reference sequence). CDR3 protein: CASSSPPVGDTQYF. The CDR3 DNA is TGTGCCAGCAGCTCACCCCCGGTTGGGGATACGCAGTATTTT. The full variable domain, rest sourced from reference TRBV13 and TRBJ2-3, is AAGVIQSPRHLIKEKRETATLKCYPIPRHDTVYWYQQGPGQDPQFLISFYEKMQSDKGSIPDRFSAQQFSDYHSELNMSSLELGDSALYFCASSSPPVGDTQYFGPGTRLTVL.

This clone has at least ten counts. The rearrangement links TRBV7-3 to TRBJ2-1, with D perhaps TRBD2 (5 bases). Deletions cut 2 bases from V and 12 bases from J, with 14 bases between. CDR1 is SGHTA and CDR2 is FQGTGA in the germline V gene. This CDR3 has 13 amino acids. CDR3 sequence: CASSLAGLTRQFF. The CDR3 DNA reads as TGTGCCAGCAGCTTAGCCGGACTTACCCGGCAGTTCTTC.

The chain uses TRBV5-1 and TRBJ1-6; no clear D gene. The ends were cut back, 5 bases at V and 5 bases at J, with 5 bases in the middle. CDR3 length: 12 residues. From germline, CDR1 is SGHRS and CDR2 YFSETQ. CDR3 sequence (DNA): TGCGCCAGCAGTACTAATAATTCACCCCTCCACTTT. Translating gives CASSTNNSPLHF.

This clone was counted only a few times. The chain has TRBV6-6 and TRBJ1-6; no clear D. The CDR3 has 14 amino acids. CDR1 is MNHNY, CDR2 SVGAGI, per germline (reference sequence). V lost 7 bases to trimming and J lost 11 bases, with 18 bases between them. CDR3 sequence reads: CASTPGSRSPPLHF. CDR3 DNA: TGTGCCAGCACCCCCGGTTCCCGAAGCCCACCCCTCCACTTT.

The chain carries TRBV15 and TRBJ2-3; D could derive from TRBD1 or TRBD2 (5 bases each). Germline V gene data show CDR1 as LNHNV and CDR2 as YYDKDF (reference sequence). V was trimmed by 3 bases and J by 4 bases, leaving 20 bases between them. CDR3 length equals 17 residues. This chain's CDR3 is CATSSLGHPIGADTQYF. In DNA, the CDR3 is TGTGCCACCAGCAGTCTAGGACATCCGATCGGGGCAGATACGCAGTATTTT.

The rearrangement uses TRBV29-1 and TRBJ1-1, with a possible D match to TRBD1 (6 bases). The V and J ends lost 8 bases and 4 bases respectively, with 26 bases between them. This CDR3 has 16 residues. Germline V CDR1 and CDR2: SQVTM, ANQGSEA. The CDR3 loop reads CSCSPLGAGLSTEAFF. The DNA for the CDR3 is TGCAGCTGTAGTCCCCTGGGGGCAGGGCTGAGCACTGAAGCTTTCTTT.

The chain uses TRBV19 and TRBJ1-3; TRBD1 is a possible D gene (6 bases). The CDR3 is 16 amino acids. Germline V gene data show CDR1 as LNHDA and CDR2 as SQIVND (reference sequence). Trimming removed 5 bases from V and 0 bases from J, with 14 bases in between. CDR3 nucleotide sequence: TGTGCCAGTAGTGTCAGGGGCAATCCCTCTGGAAACACCATATATTTT. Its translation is CASSVRGNPSGNTIYF.

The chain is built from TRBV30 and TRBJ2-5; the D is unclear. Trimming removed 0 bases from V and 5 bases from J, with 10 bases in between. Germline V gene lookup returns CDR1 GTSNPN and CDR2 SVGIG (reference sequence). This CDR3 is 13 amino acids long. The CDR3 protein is CAWSVQPRETQYF. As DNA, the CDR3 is TGTGCCTGGAGTGTCCAACCCCGGGAGACCCAGTACTTC.

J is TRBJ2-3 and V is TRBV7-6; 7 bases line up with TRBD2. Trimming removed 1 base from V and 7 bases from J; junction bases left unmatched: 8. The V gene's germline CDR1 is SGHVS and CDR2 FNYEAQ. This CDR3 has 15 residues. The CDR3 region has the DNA TGTGCCAGCAGCTTAGATGTTGGCGGGAGTCATACGCAGTATTTT. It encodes CASSLDVGGSHTQYF.

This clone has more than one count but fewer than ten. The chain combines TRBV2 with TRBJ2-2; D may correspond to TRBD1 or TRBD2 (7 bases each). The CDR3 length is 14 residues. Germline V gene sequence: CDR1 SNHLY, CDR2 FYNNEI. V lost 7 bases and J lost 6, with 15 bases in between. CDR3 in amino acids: CASTPTGRAGELFF. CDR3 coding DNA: TGTGCCAGCACCCCGACAGGGAGGGCCGGGGAGCTGTTTTTT.

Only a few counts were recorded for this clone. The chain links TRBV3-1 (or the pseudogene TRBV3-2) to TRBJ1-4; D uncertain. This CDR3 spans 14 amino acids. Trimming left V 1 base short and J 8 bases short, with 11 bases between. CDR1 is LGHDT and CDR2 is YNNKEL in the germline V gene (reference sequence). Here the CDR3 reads CASSQGPAREKLFF. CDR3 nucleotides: TGTGCCAGCAGCCAAGGACCTGCGCGGGAAAAACTGTTTTTT.

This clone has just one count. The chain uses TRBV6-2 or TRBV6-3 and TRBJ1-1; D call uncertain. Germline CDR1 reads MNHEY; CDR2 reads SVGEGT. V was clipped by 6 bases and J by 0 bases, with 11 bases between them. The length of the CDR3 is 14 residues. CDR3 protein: CASSRWGMNTEAFF. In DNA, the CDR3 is TGTGCCAGCAGCCGGTGGGGTATGAACACTGAAGCTTTCTTT.

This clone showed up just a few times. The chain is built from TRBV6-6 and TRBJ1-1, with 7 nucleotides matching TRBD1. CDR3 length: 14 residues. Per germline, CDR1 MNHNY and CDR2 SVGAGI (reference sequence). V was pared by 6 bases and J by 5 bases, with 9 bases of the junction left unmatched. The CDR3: CASSLGGVWTEAFF. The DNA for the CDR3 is TGTGCCAGCAGCCTAGGGGGCGTATGGACTGAAGCTTTCTTT.

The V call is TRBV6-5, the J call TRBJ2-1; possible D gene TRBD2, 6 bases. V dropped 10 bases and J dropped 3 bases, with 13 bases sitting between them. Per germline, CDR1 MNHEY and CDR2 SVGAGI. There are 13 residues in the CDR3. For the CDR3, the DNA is TGTGCCATTATAGCGGTTGACTACAATGAGCAGTTCTTC. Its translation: CAIIAVDYNEQFF.

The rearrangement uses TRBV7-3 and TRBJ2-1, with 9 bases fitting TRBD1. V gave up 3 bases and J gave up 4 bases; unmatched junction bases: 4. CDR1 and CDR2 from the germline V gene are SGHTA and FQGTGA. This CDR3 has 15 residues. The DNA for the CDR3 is TGTGCCAGCAGCTTCAGGACAGGGGCATACAATGAGCAGTTCTTC. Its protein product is CASSFRTGAYNEQFF.

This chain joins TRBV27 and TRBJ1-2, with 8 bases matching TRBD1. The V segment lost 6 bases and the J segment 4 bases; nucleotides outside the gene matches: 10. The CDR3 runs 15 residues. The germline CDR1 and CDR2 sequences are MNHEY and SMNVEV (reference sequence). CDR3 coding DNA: TGTGCCAGCAGGCCCGCCGGGACAGGAGGCTATGGCTACACCTTC. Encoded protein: CASRPAGTGGYGYTF.

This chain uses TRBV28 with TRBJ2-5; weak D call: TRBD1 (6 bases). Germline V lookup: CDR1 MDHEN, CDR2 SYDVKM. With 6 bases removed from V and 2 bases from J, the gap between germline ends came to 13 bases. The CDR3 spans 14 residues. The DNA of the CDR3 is TGTGCCAGCAGGACTCAGGGGTTTCAAGAGACCCAGTACTTC. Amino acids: CASRTQGFQETQYF. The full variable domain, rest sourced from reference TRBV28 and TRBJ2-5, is DVKVTQSSRYLVKRTGEKVFLECVQDMDHENMFWYRQDPGLGLRLIYFSYDVKMKEKGDIPEGYSVSREKKERFSLILESASTNQTSMYLCASRTQGFQETQYFGPGTRLLVL.

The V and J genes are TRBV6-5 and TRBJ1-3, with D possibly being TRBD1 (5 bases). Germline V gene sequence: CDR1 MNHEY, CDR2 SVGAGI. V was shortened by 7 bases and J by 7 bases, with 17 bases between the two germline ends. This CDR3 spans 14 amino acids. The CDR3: CASILGGSWNTIYF. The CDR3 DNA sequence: TGTGCCAGCATCCTTGGGGGGAGCTGGAACACCATATATTTT.

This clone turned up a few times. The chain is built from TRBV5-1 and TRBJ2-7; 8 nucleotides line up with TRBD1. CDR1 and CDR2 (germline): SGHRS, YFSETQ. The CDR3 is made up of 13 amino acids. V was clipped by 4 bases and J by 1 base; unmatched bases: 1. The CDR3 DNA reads TGCGCCAGCAGCCGACAGGGGTCCTACGAGCAGTACTTC. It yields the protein CASSRQGSYEQYF. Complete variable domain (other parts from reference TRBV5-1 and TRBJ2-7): KAGVTQTPRYLIKTRGQQVTLSCSPISGHRSVSWYQQTPGQGLQFLFEYFSETQRNKGNFPGRFSGRQFSNSRSEMNVSTLELGDSALYLCASSRQGSYEQYFGPGTRLTVT.